Listed here is a single T cell receptor beta chain. Amplification targeted TCR beta CDR3 regions from RNA transcripts. First-round RT-PCR targeting the TCR CDR3 was performed with the HTBI primer set. A single record per CDR3 protein comes from TCRdb applying MiXCR to the multiplex PCR reads. The data hold some 490,000 distinct CDR3 sequences, with around a fifth observed a single time. The data derive from a study of T cells in Graves' hyperthyroidism and ophthalmopathy. Between the trimmed V and J ends, which lost 5 bases and 5 bases, there was a span of 12 bases. This CDR3 has 13 residues. In germline, CDR1 is KGHSH, CDR2 LQKENI.

The chain employs TRBV18 and TRBJ2-5; D uncertain. Material for sequencing was blood. This receptor was identified in a woman in her sixties or seventies with Graves' ophthalmopathy. The CDR3 nucleotides are TGTGCCAGCTCAGAAGGCCCCTCGGAGACCCAGTACTTC. Translating gives CASSEGPSETQYF.